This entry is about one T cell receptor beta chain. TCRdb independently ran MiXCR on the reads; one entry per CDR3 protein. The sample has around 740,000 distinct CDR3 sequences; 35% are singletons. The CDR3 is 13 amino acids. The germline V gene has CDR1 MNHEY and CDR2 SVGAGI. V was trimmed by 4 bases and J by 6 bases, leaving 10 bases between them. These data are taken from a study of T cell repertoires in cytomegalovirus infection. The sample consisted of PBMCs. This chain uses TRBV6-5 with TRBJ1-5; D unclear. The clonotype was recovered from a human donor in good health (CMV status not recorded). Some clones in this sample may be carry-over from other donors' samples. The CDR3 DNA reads TGTGCCAGCAGTTCGGCGATGGCTCAGCCCCAGCATTTT. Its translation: CASSSAMAQPQHF.